This TCR beta chain was captured in a study of blood T cell repertoires in COVID-19. Overall study: Both acute and convalescent COVID-19 samples were obtained from the United States, Italy and Spain. Nucleic acid was either cDNA or gDNA, and it came from T cells, B-cell-depleted T cells, or PBMCs.

Per the authors' pipeline: Estimation of nucleated cell counts was performed using reference gene primer amplification. The data were produced by immunoSEQ multiplex PCR, yet TCRdb's version contains in-frame clones alone and is incomplete. The V and J calls and clone size are taken from that table; D and trimming were inferred from the DNA. The sample includes some 100,000 clones, around nine tenths of them seen just once. The ends were cut back, 3 bases at V and 5 bases at J, with 10 bases in the middle. CDR1 SGHTA and CDR2 FQGTGA come from the germline V gene. This CDR3 has 13 residues. Sequencing was carried out using peripheral blood. This receptor was taken from a human donor with acute or convalescent COVID-19. The donor label of this sample is uncertain. The genes are TRBV7-3 and TRBJ2-5; D is possibly TRBD2 (6 bases). The CDR3 region is CASSLFGSETQYF. The CDR3 bases are TGTGCCAGCAGCTTGTTCGGGAGTGAGACCCAGTACTTC.